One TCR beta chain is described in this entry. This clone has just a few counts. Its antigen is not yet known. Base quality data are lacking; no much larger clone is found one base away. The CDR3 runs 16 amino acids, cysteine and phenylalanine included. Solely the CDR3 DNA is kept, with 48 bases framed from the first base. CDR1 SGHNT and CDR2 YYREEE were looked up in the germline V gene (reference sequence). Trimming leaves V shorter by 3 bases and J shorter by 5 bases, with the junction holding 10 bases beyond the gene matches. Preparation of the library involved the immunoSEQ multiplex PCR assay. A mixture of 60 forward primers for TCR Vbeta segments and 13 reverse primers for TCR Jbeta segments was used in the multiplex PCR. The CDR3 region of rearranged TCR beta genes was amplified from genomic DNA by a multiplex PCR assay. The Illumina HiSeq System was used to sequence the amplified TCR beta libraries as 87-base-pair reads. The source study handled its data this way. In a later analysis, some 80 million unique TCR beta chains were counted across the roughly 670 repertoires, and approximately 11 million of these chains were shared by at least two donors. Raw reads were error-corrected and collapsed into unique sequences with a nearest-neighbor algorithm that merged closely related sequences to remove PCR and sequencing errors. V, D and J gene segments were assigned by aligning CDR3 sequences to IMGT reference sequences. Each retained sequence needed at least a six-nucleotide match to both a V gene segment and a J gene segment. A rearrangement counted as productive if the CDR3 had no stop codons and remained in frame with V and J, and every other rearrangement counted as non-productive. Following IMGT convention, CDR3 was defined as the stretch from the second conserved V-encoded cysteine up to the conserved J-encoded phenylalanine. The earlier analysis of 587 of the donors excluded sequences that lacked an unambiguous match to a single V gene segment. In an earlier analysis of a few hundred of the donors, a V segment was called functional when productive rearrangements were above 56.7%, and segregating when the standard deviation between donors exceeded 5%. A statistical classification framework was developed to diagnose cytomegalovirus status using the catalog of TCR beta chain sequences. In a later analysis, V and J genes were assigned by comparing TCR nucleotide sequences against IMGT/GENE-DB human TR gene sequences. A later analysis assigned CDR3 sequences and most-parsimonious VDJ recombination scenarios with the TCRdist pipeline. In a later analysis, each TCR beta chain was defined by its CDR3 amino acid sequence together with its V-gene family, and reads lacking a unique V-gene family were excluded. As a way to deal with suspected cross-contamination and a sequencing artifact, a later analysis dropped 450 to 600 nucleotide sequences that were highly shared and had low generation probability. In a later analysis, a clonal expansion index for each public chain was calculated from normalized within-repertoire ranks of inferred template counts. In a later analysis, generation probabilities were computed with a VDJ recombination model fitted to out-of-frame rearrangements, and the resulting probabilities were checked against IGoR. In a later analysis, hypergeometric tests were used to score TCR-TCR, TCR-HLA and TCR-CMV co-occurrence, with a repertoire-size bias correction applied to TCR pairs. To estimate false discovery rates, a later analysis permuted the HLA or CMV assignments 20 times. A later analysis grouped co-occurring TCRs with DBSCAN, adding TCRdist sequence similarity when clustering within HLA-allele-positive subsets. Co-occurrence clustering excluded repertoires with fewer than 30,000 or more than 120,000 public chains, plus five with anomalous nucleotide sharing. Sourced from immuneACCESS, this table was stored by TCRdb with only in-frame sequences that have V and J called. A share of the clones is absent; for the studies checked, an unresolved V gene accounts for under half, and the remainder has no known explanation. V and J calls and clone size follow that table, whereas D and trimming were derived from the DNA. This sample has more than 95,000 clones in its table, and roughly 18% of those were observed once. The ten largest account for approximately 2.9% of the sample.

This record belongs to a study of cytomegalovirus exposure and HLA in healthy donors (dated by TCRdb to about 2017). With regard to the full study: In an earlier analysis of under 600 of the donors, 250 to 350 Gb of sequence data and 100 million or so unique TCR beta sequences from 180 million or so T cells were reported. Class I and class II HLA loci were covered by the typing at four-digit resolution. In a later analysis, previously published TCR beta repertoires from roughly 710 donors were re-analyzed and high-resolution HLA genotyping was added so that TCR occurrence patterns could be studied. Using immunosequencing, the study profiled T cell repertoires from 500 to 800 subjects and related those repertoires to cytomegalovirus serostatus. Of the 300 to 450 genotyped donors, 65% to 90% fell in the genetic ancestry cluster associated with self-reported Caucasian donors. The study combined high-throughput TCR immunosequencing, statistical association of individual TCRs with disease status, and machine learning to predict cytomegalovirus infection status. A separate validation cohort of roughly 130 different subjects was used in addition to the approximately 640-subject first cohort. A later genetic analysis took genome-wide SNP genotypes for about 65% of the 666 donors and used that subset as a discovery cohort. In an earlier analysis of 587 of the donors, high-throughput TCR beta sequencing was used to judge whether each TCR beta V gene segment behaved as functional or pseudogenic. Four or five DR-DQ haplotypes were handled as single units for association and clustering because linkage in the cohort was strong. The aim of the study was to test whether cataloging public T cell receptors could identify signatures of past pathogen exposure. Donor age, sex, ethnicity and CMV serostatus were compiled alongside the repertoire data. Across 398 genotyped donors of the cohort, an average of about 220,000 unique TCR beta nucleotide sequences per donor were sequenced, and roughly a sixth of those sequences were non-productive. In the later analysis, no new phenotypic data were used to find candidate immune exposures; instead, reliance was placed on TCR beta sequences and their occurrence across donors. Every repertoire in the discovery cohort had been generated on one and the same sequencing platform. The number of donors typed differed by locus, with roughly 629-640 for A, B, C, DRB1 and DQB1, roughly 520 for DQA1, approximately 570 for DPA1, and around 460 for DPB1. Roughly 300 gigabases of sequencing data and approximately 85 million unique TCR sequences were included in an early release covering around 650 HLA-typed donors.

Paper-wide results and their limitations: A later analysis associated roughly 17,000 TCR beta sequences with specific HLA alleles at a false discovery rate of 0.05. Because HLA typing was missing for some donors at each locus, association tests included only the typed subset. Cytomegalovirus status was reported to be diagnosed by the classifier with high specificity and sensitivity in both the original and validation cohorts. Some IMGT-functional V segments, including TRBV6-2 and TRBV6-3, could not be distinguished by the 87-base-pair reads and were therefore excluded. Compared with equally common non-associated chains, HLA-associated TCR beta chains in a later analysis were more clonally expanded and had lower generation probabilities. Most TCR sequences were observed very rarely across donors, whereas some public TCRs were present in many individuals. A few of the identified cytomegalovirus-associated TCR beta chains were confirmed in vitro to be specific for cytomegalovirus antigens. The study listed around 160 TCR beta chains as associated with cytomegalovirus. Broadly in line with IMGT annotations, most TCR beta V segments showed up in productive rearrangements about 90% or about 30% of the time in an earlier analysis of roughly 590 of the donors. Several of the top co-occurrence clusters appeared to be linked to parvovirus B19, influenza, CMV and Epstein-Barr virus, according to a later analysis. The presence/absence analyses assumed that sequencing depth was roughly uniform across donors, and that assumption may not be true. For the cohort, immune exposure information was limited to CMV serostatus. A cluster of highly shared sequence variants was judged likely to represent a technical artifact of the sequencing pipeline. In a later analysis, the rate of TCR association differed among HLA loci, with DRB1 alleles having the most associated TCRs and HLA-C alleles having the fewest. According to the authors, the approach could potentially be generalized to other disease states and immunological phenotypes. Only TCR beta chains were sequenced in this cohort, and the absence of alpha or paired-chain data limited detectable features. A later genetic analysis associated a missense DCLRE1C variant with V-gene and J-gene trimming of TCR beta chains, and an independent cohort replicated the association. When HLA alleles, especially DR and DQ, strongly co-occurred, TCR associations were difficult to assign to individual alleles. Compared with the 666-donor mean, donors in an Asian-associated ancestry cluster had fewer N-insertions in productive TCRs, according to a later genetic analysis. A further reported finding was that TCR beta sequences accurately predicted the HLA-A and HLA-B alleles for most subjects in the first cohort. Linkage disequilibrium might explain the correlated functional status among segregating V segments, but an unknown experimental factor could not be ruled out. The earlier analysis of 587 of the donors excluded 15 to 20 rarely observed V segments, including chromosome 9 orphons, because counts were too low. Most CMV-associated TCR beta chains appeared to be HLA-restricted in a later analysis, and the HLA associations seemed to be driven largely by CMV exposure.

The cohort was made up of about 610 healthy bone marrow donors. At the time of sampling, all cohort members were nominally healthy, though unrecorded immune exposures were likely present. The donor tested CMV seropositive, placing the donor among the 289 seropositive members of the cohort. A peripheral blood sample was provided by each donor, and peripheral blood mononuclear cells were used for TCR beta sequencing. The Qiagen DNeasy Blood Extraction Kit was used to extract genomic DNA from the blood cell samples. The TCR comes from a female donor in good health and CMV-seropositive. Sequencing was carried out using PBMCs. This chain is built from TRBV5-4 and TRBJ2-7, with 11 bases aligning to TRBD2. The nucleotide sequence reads TGTGCCAGCAGCTCCACCTCGACTAGCGGGAAGGACGAGCAGTACTTC. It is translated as CASSSTSTSGKDEQYF.